The rows below give T cell receptor beta chains drawn from one sample of a study of cytomegalovirus exposure and HLA in healthy donors. Sequencing was performed with immunoSEQ multiplex PCR; in TCRdb, only in-frame clones are kept and a portion is missing. This sample has some 150,000 clones; around four fifths occur once, and the top ten carry roughly 1.2%. Sequencing was performed on PBMCs. These receptors came from a woman aged 45-59 years in good health and CMV-seronegative. Each CDR3 is given with its conserved first and last residue.

v_gene: TRBV5-6
CDR3aa: CASRYEGDTEAFF

v_gene: TRBV7-9
CDR3aa: CASSLAGRVDGYTF

v_gene: TRBV7-2
CDR3aa: CASSLAPDGTYEQYF

v_gene: TRBV6-5
CDR3aa: CASRSGTGLNEQFF

v_gene: TRBV27
CDR3aa: CASSLYGYYEQYF

v_gene: TRBV11-3
CDR3aa: CASRVGGNTGELFF

v_gene: TRBV27
CDR3aa: CASSFRGVYNEQFF

v_gene: TRBV28
CDR3aa: CASNPPGYYGYTF

v_gene: TRBV6-1
CDR3aa: CAGSPPGLSGTEAFF

v_gene: TRBV23-1
CDR3aa: CASRNPAGGHEQFF

v_gene: TRBV6-5
CDR3aa: CASTPLVGEQFF

v_gene: TRBV4-3
CDR3aa: CASSPSTALDYYGYTF

v_gene: TRBV28
CDR3aa: CASSSGQPLSNQPQHF

v_gene: TRBV4-1
CDR3aa: CASSPDRDRNPYGYTF

v_gene: TRBV7-2
CDR3aa: CASSLGGLYGYTF

v_gene: TRBV29-1
CDR3aa: CSVGFWGLEGTEAFF

v_gene: TRBV5-1
CDR3aa: CASQLIAGSGQFF

v_gene: TRBV2
CDR3aa: CASSLTPRATAYEQYF

v_gene: TRBV5-1
CDR3aa: CASRGQSMNTEAFF

v_gene: TRBV6-6
CDR3aa: CASSLGTSGGPLAQYF

v_gene: TRBV30
CDR3aa: CAWSPRAGRSGNTIYF

v_gene: TRBV7-2
CDR3aa: CASSFTGSGETQYF

v_gene: TRBV7-2
CDR3aa: CASSLALGTGVEQYF

v_gene: TRBV6-1
CDR3aa: CASSEVGTAHQPQHF

v_gene: TRBV5-8
CDR3aa: CASSFRTGLVPQHF

v_gene: TRBV28
CDR3aa: CASTSGTGGKGATQYF

v_gene: TRBV15
CDR3aa: CATSRDRGAWGYTF

v_gene: TRBV10-3
CDR3aa: CAISESGGYYGYTF

v_gene: TRBV4-2
CDR3aa: CASSQEQGAGTEAFF

v_gene: TRBV5-4
CDR3aa: CASSPRQRDLTDTQYF

v_gene: TRBV6-5
CDR3aa: CASSYRGRNYGYTF

v_gene: TRBV5-4
CDR3aa: CASSFAGATDTQYF

v_gene: TRBV19
CDR3aa: CASGGVRDRTEAFF

v_gene: TRBV4-1
CDR3aa: CASSQPGQQYGYTF

v_gene: TRBV7-9
CDR3aa: CASSLATGYSPLHF

v_gene: TRBV6-5
CDR3aa: CASSSNRGTYEQYF

v_gene: TRBV28
CDR3aa: CASSFRAGREGLGDTQYF

v_gene: TRBV28
CDR3aa: CASSFDQPQHF

v_gene: TRBV2
CDR3aa: CASRDSGYEQYF

v_gene: TRBV10-3
CDR3aa: CATRTETNSPLHF

v_gene: TRBV9
CDR3aa: CASSYASSGMVETQYF

v_gene: TRBV5-1
CDR3aa: CASSPGQQNTEAFF

v_gene: TRBV7-2
CDR3aa: CASSRPGPGGGLQFF

v_gene: TRBV2
CDR3aa: CASIPRGQGDEQFF

v_gene: TRBV9
CDR3aa: CASSVRTNEKLFF

v_gene: TRBV5-1
CDR3aa: CASQAWTGSSAYNEQFF

v_gene: TRBV9
CDR3aa: CASSATSLSSEQFF

v_gene: TRBV6-5
CDR3aa: CASRHPAGPSYEQYF

v_gene: TRBV6-4
CDR3aa: CASSALANSGANVLTF

v_gene: TRBV15
CDR3aa: CATSRDNGMGPQHF

v_gene: TRBV4-2
CDR3aa: CASSQAEATNEKLFF

v_gene: TRBV5-4
CDR3aa: CASSLEGSRGRSGDTQYF

v_gene: TRBV28
CDR3aa: CASSPPRHRNQPQHF

v_gene: TRBV7-2
CDR3aa: CASSRTSGGYEQFF